This T cell receptor (beta chain) was captured by sequencing in a study of blood T cell repertoires in COVID-19. Study information: COVID-19 samples collected from the United States, Italy and Spain covered acute and convalescent phases. In each case, the material was cDNA or gDNA derived from T cells, B-cell-depleted T cells, or PBMCs.

This clone was counted ten times or more. Within the sample, other DNA sequences also encode this same CDR3. The method was immunoSEQ multiplex PCR; TCRdb's version includes in-frame clones alone and lacks a portion of them. In the table there are tens of thousands of clones, 89% of which are singletons. One Seattle source followed patients from active infection through their disease course. V lost 6 bases, J lost 2 bases, and 14 bases lay in between. CDR3 size: 14 residues. The germline CDR1 and CDR2 sequences are LNHDA and SQIVND (reference sequence). What was sequenced was peripheral blood. The clonotype originates from a man aged 55-75 years with COVID-19, enrolled during active disease. The rearrangement joins TRBV19 to TRBJ2-7; a possible D gene is TRBD1 (6 bases). CDR3 DNA sequence: TGTGCCAGTAGCTCAGGGGTGGGGGCCTACGAGCAGTACTTC. Protein: CASSSGVGAYEQYF.